The clone carrying this T cell receptor (beta chain) occurred a few times. Its antigen is unidentified. Using a J-beta primer mix together with a sample-barcoded 5' primer, a second PCR was run for about 6 to 11 cycles. One entry per CDR3 protein results from TCRdb running MiXCR on the 5' RACE reads. The repertoire holds around 1,000,000 distinct CDR3 sequences, with 20% to 25% as singletons. This sample was included in a study of blood T cells in healthy people across ages. This CDR3 has 8 residues. Germline V CDR1 and CDR2: SQVTM, ANQGSEA. V was cut by 0 bases and J by 10 bases, with 0 bases left in between. The study's findings and limits: Roughly linearly, TCR beta diversity per million T cells fell as age increased.

Another study also made use of these data, one on T cells of mothers and their children. That work contributes: Related mother-child pairs shared marginally more repertoire than unrelated pairs, though not significantly.

Sequenced sample: blood. The V and J genes are TRBV29-1 and TRBJ1-1; no reliable D call. The receptor's source is a girl aged 2-10 years in good health. The CDR3 sequence is CSVEEAFF. The CDR3 DNA is TGCAGCGTTGAAGAAGCTTTCTTT.